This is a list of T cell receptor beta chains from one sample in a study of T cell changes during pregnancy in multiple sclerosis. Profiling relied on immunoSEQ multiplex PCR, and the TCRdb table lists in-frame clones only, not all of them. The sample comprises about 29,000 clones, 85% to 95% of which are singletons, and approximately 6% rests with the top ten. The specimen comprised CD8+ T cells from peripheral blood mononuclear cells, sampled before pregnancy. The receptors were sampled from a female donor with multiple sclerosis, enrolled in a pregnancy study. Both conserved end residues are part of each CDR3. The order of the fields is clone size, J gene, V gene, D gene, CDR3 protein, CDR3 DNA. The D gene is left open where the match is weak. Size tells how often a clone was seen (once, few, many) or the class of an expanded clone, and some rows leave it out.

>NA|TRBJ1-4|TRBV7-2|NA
CASSLPRGGPSYEKLFF
TGTGCCAGCAGCTTGCCGCGAGGAGGCCCTTCGTATGAAAAACTGTTTTTT
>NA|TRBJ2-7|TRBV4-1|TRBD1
CASSQVSGQLIEQYF
TGCGCCAGCAGCCAAGTCTCGGGACAGCTAATAGAGCAGTACTTC
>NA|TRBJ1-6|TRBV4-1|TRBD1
CASSGTGASTYNSPLHF
TGCGCCAGCTCCGGGACAGGGGCTTCCACCTATAATTCACCCCTCCACTTT
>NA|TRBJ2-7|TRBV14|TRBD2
CASSQDVYGGWTSGSLSYEQYF
TGTGCCAGCAGCCAAGATGTTTATGGTGGTTGGACTAGCGGGAGCCTCAGTTACGAGCAGTACTTC
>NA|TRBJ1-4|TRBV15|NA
CATSSGEKLFF
TGTGCCACCAGCAGCGGTGAAAAACTGTTTTTT
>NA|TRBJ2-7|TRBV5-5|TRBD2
CASSLGLAGEHYEQYF
TGTGCCAGCAGCTTGGGGCTAGCGGGAGAGCACTACGAGCAGTACTTC
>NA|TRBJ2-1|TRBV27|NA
CASSLLYSYNEQFF
TGTGCCAGCAGTTTGTTATATTCCTACAATGAGCAGTTCTTC
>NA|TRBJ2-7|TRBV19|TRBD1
CASSIMGQGAYEQYF
TGTGCCAGTAGTATTATGGGACAGGGGGCGTACGAGCAGTACTTC
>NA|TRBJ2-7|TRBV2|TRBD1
CASRERQGTSYEQYF
TGTGCCAGCAGGGAGAGACAGGGAACCTCCTACGAGCAGTACTTC
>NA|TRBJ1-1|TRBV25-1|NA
CASSYFELAFF
TGTGCCAGCAGTTATTTCGAGTTAGCTTTCTTT
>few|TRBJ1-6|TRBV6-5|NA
CASSLGSHLGPLHF
TGTGCCAGCAGTTTGGGCAGCCACTTGGGACCCCTCCACTTT
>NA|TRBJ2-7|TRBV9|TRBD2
CASSQLAATYEQYF
TGTGCCAGCAGCCAGCTAGCGGCCACCTACGAGCAGTACTTC